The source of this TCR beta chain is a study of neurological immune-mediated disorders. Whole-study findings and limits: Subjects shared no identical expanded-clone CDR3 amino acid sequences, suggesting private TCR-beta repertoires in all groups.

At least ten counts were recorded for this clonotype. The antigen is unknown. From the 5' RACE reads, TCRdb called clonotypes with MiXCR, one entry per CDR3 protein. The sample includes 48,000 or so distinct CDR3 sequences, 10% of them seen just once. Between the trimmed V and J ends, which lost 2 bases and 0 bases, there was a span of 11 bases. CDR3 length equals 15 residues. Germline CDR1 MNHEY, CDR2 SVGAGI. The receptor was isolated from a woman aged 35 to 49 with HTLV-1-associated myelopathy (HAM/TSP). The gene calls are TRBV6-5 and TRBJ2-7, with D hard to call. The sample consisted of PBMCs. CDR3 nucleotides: TGTGCCAGCAGTTACGGCTCTAGGAGCTCCTACGAGCAGTACTTC. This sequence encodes CASSYGSRSSYEQYF.